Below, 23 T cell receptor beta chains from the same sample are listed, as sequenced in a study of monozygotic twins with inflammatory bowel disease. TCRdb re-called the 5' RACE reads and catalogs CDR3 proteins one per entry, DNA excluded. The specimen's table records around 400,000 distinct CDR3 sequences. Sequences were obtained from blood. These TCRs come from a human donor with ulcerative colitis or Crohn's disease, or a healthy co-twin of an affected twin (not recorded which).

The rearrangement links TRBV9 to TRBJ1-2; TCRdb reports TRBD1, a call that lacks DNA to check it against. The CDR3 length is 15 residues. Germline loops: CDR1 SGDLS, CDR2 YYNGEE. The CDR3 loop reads CASSPEQGEFHGYTF.

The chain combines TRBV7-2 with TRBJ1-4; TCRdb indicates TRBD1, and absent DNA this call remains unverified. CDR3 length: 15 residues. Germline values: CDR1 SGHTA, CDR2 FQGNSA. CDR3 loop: CASSPRGPTWGKLFF.

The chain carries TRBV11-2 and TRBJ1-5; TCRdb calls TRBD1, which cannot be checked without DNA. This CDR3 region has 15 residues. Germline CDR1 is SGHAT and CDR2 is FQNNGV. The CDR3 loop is CASSLDPRGWQPQHF.

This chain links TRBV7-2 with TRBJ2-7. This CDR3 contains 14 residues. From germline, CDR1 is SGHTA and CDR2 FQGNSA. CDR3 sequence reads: CASSLGARSYEQYF.

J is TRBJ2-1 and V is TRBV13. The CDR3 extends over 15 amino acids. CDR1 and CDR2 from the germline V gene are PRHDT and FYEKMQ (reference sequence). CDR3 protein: CASSFRQSSYNEQFF.

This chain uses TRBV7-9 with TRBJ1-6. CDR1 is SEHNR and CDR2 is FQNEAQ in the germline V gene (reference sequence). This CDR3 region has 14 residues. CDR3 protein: CASSLDGVRSPLHF.

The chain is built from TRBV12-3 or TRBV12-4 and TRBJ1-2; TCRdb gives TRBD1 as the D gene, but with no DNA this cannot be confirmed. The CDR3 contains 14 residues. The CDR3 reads CASSTSTGRVDYTF.

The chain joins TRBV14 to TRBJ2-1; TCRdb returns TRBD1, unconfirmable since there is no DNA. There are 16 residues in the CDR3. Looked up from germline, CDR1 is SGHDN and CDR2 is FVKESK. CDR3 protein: CASSPEGVIPYNEQFF.

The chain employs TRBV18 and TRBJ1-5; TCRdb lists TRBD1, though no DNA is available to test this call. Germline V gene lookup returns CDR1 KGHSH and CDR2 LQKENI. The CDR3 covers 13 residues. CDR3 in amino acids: CASSSGPTSAQHF.

CDR3: CASSLGVTAQETQYF. This chain joins TRBV7-6 and TRBJ2-5; TCRdb's D gene call, TRBD1, goes unchecked for lack of DNA. The CDR3 covers 15 residues. CDR1 is SGHVS, CDR2 FNYEAQ, per germline.

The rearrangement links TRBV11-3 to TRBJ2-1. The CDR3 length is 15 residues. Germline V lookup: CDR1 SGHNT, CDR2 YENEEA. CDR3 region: CASSSRRYRNNEQFF.

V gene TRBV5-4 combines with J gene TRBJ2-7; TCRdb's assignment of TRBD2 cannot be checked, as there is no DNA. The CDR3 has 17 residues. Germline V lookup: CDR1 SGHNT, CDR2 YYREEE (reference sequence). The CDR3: CASSLGPTSGRVPEQYF.

This CDR3 reads CASSWIDSRLAQYF. The J gene is TRBJ2-7, the V gene TRBV7-2. Per the germline V gene, CDR1 is SGHTA and CDR2 is FQGNSA. The CDR3 has 14 residues.

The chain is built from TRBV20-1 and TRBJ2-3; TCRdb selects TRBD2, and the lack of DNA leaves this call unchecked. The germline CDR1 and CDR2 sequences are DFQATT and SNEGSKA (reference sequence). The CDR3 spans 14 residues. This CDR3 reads CSASSSGPTDTQYF.

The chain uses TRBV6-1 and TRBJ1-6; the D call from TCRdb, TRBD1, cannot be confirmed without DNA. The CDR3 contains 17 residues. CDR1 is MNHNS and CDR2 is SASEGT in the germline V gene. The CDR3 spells CASSPTGTGGASSPLHF.

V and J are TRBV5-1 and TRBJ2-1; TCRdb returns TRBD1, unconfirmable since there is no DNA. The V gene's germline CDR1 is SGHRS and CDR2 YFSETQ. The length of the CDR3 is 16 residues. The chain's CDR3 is CASSLDLAGAYNEQFF.

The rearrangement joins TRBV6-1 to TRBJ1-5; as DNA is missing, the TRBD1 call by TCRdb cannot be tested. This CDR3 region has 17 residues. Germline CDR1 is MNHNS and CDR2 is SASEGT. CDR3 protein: CASSEAGQGFGNQPQHF.

This chain's CDR3 is CSAKGQYGYTF. The chain couples TRBV20-1 to TRBJ1-2; TCRdb reports TRBD1, a call that lacks DNA to check it against. The germline CDR1 and CDR2 sequences are DFQATT and SNEGSKA (reference sequence). The CDR3 sequence is 11 residues long.

The CDR3 loop is CASTAQGTEAFF. This chain joins TRBV6-5 and TRBJ1-1; the D call of TRBD1 rests on TCRdb alone, since no DNA is present to check it. This CDR3 region has 12 residues. The germline V gene has CDR1 MNHEY and CDR2 SVGAGI.

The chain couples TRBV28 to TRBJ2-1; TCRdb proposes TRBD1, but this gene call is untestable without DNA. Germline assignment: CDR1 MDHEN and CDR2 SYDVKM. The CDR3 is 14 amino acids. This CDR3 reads CASSGRDSYNEQFF. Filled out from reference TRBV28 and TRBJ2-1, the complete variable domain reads DVKVTQSSRYLVKRTGEKVFLECVQDMDHENMFWYRQDPGLGLRLIYFSYDVKMKEKGDIPEGYSVSREKKERFSLILESASTNQTSMYLCASSGRDSYNEQFFGPGTRLTVL.

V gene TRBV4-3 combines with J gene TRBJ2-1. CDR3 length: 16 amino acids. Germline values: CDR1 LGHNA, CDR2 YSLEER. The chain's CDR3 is CASSQDRGSSYNEQFF.

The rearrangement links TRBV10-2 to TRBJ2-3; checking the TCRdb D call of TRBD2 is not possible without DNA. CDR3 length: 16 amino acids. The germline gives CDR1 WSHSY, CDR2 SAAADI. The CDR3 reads CASRFVAGGSTDTQYF.

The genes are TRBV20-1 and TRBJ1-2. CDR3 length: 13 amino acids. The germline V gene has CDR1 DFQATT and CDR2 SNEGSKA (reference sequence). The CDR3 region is CSAGAWRDYGYTF.